This note documents a single T cell receptor (beta chain) sequence. This record belongs to a study of blood T cell repertoires in COVID-19. Trimming cost V 6 bases and J 6 bases; bases outside gene matches: 10. The CDR3 loop spans 14 amino acids. CDR1 and CDR2 (germline): MNHEY, SMNVEV (reference sequence). Method: immunoSEQ multiplex PCR; TCRdb's copy keeps in-frame clones and lacks some. The data hold 310,000 or so clones, with about 85% observed a single time. The TCR comes from a woman in her forties or fifties who had recovered from COVID-19. The sequenced sample was peripheral blood. The gene calls are TRBV27 and TRBJ1-2; 7 bases align to TRBD1. CDR3 sequence reads: CASRPGQAMNGYTF. CDR3 nucleotide sequence: TGTGCCAGCAGGCCTGGACAGGCTATGAATGGCTACACCTTC.